A selection of T cell receptor beta chains follows, all from one sample in a study of blood T cells in healthy people across ages. MiXCR, applied by TCRdb to the 5' RACE reads, yields one record per CDR3 protein. The sample holds fewer than 1.5 million distinct CDR3 sequences; roughly 40% are singletons and the top ten take roughly 7.9%. Sequencing was carried out using blood. The source of these receptors is a woman younger than 30 in good health. Each CDR3 is given with its conserved first and last residue. The D gene is left open where the match is weak.

cdr3_aa | v_call | d_call | j_call
CASSQVDAGADTQYF | TRBV4-1 | . | TRBJ2-3
CASSLALGDRGRAQYF | TRBV12-3/TRBV12-4 | TRBD1 | TRBJ2-7
CASTNRGKSYGYTF | TRBV28 | TRBD1 | TRBJ1-2
CASSVEAGGPDTQYF | TRBV9 | TRBD2 | TRBJ2-3
CASLSGGDNEQFF | TRBV6-5 | TRBD2 | TRBJ2-1
CARSQDAGATYGYTF | TRBV3-1 | . | TRBJ1-2
CASSLDRGPPQFF | TRBV5-1 | TRBD1 | TRBJ2-1
CASRGRGVTNEKLFF | TRBV2 | . | TRBJ1-4
CSARGPGAAYNEQFF | TRBV20-1 | . | TRBJ2-1
CASSSLGPNNEQFF | TRBV7-9 | . | TRBJ2-1
CASSQGGGPRKSSYNEQFF | TRBV3-1 | . | TRBJ2-1
CASSQDPANQPQHF | TRBV4-1 | . | TRBJ1-5
CASSLARYNEQFF | TRBV5-1 | . | TRBJ2-1
CASSLGQDYDYTF | TRBV6-5 | TRBD1 | TRBJ1-2
CASRGTSTDTQYF | TRBV6-2/TRBV6-3 | . | TRBJ2-3
CSARAGGPSYNEQFF | TRBV20-1 | TRBD2 | TRBJ2-1
CASSYSMGTGETQYF | TRBV6-5 | . | TRBJ2-5